The clone carrying this T cell receptor (beta chain) came up a few times. Antigen specificity is unknown. Trimming removed 2 bases from V and 1 base from J, with 15 bases in between. Germline V CDR1 and CDR2: SGHTS, YDEGEE. The length of the CDR3 is 16 residues. Sequencing was performed with immunoSEQ multiplex PCR; in TCRdb, only in-frame clones are kept and a portion is missing. Of tens of thousands of clones in the sample, approximately 83% were seen once. This entry belongs to a study of T cell responses to AZD1222 COVID-19 vaccine. Study observations and caveats: Baseline seropositives among AZD1222 recipients totaled only 5 to 7. Breadth and depth of Spike-specific TCRs rose after two AZD1222 doses. The study reported that nearly half of spike-specific TCRs target unmutated variant regions.

This clonotype originated in an adult in good health. The starting material was peripheral blood, obtained on day 0 of AZD1222 vaccination. J is TRBJ1-1 and V is TRBV5-8; D is perhaps TRBD1 (6 bases). The CDR3 loop reads CASSFPPQGRNTEAFF. The CDR3 DNA is TGTGCCAGCAGCTTTCCCCCACAGGGAAGGAACACTGAAGCTTTCTTT.